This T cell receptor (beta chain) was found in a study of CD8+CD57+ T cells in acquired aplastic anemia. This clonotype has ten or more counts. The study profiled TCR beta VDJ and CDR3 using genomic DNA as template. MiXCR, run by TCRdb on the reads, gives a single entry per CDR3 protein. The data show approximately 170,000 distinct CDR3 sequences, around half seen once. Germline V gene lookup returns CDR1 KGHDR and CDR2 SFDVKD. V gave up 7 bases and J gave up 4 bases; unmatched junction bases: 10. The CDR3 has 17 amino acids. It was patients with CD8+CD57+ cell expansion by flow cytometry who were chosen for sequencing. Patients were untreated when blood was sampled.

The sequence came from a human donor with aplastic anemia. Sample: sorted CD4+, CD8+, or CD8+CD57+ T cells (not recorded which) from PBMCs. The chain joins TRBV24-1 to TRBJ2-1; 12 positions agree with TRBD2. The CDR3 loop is CATRGLAGGPGYNEQFF. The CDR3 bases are TGTGCCACCAGGGGGCTAGCGGGAGGGCCGGGGTACAATGAGCAGTTCTTC.